These T cell receptor beta chains were read from a single sample in a study of regulatory T cells in long-lasting Graves disease. Using its own MiXCR run on the multiplex PCR reads, TCRdb lists one record per CDR3 protein. Of more than 350,000 distinct CDR3 sequences in the sample, roughly a fifth were seen once. The sample here was peripheral blood mononuclear cells (PBMCs), taken when the disease was refractory, from a patient treated with antithyroid drugs. Source of these receptors: a female donor with Graves disease. Both conserved end residues are part of each CDR3. D genes are given only for firm matches. Clone size is stated in some rows and not others, as once, few, many or a class when expanded.

D,J,size,V,DNA,CDR3
-,TRBJ1-4,few,TRBV25-1,TGTGCCAGCAGTGAATATAGAAGGGGAACTAATGAAAAACTGTTTTTT,CASSEYRRGTNEKLFF
-,TRBJ2-2,-,TRBV7-3,TGTGCCAGCTCCTCTACGCTCCGGAACACCGGGGAGCTGTTTTTT,CASSSTLRNTGELFF
-,TRBJ1-1,many,TRBV11-1,TGTGCCAGCAGCTTATTCGAAGACACTGAAGCTTTCTTT,CASSLFEDTEAFF
-,TRBJ2-7,many,TRBV27,TGTGCCAGTGGGCGGCCGGGTGGCTTTGACGAGCAGTACTTC,CASGRPGGFDEQYF
TRBD1,TRBJ1-1,few,TRBV15,TGTGCCACCAGCCGCCAGACAGGGCATAACACTGAAGCTTTCTTT,CATSRQTGHNTEAFF
TRBD1,TRBJ2-2,-,TRBV9,TGTGCCAGCAGCCTCGACAGGGTACAAACCGGGGAGCTGTTTTTT,CASSLDRVQTGELFF
TRBD2,TRBJ2-7,-,TRBV5-1,TGCGCCAGCAGCCTTAGCGGGAGGAGTAACTACGAGCAGTACTTC,CASSLSGRSNYEQYF
-,TRBJ1-1,many,TRBV28,TGTGCCAGCAGTTTGACCCGTGAAGCTTTCTTT,CASSLTREAFF
TRBD1,TRBJ1-4,many,TRBV27,TGTGCCAGCAGTAGACAGGGGGGAGATGAAAAACTGTTTTTT,CASSRQGGDEKLFF
TRBD2,TRBJ2-2,many,TRBV12-3/TRBV12-4,TGTGCCAGCAGACTAGCGGGAGCGGTTATGACCGGGGAGCTGTTTTTT,CASRLAGAVMTGELFF
-,TRBJ2-2,-,TRBV19,TGTGCCAGTAGTCGCACGGACACGAACACCGGGGAGCTGTTTTTT,CASSRTDTNTGELFF
-,TRBJ1-5,many,TRBV15,TGTGCCACCAGCAGAGAACGACAGGACTATCAGCCCCAGCATTTT,CATSRERQDYQPQHF
-,TRBJ1-1,many,TRBV29-1,TGCAGCGTTGAACGCGGGGCAGGCACTGAAGCTTTCTTT,CSVERGAGTEAFF
TRBD2,TRBJ2-5,many,TRBV12-3/TRBV12-4,TGTGCCAGCAGTCATGGGACTAGCGGGAGCGTATCGGAGACCCAGTACTTC,CASSHGTSGSVSETQYF
-,TRBJ2-7,-,TRBV6-1,TGTGCCAGCAGTGGACAGGCCCTCTACGAGCAGTACTTC,CASSGQALYEQYF
-,TRBJ2-7,-,TRBV20-1,TGCAGTGCTAGAGGGTTCGGGGTCTTGCGGGGATTTTCCTACGAGCAGTACTTC,CSARGFGVLRGFSYEQYF
TRBD2,TRBJ2-7,many,TRBV27,TGTGCCAGCAGTTTGACAGTAGCGGGAGTGTACGAGCAGTACTTC,CASSLTVAGVYEQYF
-,TRBJ1-1,-,TRBV10-2,TGCGCCAGCAGCCTCGAGTTCACTGAAGCTTTCTTT,CASSLEFTEAFF
-,TRBJ1-3,-,TRBV7-2,TGTGCCAGCAGCTTACGATGGGGGCGCGGTGGAAACACCATATATTTT,CASSLRWGRGGNTIYF
-,TRBJ1-2,few,TRBV6-1,TGTGCCAGCAGTCAAACGAGGATTTCTAACTATGGCTACACCTTC,CASSQTRISNYGYTF
-,TRBJ2-2,-,TRBV19,TGTGCCATAGGGACGGGGCAGGGAGACGCTATGGAGCTGTTTTTT,CAIGTGQGDAMELFF
TRBD1,TRBJ2-7,-,TRBV6-1,TGTGCCACGACGGGCAACAGGGGATCCATGACGAAGCAGTACTTC,CATTGNRGSMTKQYF
-,TRBJ2-7,-,TRBV9,TGTGCCAGCAGCGTAGACCCACAGGGTGCCTACGAGCAGTACTTC,CASSVDPQGAYEQYF
TRBD1,TRBJ1-6,few,TRBV6-2/TRBV6-3,TGTGCCAGCAGTGAAACAGGGGCGGGTTCACCCCTCCACTTT,CASSETGAGSPLHF
TRBD2,TRBJ2-7,few,TRBV7-9,TGTGCCAGCGCCCGGGGTAGCGGGAGGCCGTCCTACGAGCAGTACTTC,CASARGSGRPSYEQYF
TRBD1,TRBJ1-2,many,TRBV18,TGTGCCAGCTCATCAGGACAGGGTAATGGCTACACCTTC,CASSSGQGNGYTF
TRBD1,TRBJ1-4,many,TRBV20-1,TGCAGTGCTAGAGTACCCAGGGGGAGGGATGAAAAACTGTTTTTT,CSARVPRGRDEKLFF
-,TRBJ2-7,-,TRBV5-1,TGCGCCAGCAGCTTGGAAGGCCCCACAGGTTTAGCCTACGAGCAGTACTTC,CASSLEGPTGLAYEQYF